This record covers a single T cell receptor (beta chain). The source of the sample is a study of blood T cell repertoires in COVID-19. About the research overall: COVID-19 samples from acute and convalescent phases originated in the United States, Italy and Spain. In each case, the material was cDNA or gDNA derived from T cells, B-cell-depleted T cells, or PBMCs.

V gave up 4 bases and J gave up 4 bases; unmatched junction bases: 7. Germline lookup yields CDR1 MGHRA and CDR2 YSYEKL. The CDR3 runs 15 residues. As processed by the authors: Nucleated cell number was recorded as an estimate derived from reference gene primer amplification. Profiling relied on immunoSEQ multiplex PCR, and the TCRdb table lists in-frame clones only, not all of them. D and trimming were read from the DNA, whereas the V and J calls and clone size are those reported in that table. The sample holds 250,000 to 300,000 clones, approximately 93% seen once. This TCR was sampled from a woman aged 25 to 39 with COVID-19, enrolled during active disease. The sample was peripheral blood. The rearrangement uses TRBV4-1 and TRBJ1-5; TRBD1 aligns across 7 bases. CDR3 sequence reads: CASSLQGTANQPQHF. The DNA of the CDR3 is TGCGCCAGCAGCCTACAAGGGACAGCTAATCAGCCCCAGCATTTT.